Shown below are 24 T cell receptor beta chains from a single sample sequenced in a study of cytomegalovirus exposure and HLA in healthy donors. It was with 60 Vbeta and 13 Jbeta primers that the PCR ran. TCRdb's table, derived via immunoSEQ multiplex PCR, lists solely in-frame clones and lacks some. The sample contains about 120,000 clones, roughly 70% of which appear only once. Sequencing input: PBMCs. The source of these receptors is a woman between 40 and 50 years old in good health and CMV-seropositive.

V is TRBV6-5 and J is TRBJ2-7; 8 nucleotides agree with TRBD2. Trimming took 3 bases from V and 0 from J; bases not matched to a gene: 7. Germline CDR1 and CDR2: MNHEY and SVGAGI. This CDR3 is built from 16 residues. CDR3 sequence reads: CASSYLTSASSYEQYF. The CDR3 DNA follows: TGTGCCAGCAGTTATTTGACTAGCGCGAGCTCCTACGAGCAGTACTTC.

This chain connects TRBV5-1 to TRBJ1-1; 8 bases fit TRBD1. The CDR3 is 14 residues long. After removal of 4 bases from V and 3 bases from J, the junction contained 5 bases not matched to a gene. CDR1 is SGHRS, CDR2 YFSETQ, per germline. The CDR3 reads CASSPDREYTEAFF. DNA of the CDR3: TGCGCCAGCAGCCCGGACAGGGAATACACTGAAGCTTTCTTT.

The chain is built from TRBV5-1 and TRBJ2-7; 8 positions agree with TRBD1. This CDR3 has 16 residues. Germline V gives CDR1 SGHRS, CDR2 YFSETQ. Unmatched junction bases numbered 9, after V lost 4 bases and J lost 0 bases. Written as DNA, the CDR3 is TGCGCCAGCAGCACGATAGTCGGACAGGGCTCCTACGAGCAGTACTTC. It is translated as CASSTIVGQGSYEQYF.

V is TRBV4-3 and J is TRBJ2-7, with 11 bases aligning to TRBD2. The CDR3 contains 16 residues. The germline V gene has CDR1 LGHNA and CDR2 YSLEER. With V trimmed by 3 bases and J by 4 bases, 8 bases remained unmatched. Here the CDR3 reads CASSHRPGTSGYEQYF. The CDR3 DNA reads TGCGCCAGCAGCCACAGGCCCGGGACTAGCGGTTACGAGCAGTACTTC.

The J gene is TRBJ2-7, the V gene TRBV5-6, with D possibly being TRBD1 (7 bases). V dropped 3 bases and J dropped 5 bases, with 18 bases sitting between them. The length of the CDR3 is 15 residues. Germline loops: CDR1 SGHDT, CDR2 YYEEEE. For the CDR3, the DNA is TGTGCCAGCAGCTGGAGGGCTGACAGGGTCCACGAGCAGTACTTC. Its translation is CASSWRADRVHEQYF.

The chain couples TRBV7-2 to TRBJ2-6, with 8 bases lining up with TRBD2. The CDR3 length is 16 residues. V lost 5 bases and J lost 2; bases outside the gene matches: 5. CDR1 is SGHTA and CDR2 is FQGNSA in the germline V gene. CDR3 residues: CASSPGGGTGANVLTF. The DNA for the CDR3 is TGTGCCAGCAGCCCCGGGGGGGGGACTGGGGCCAACGTCCTGACTTTC. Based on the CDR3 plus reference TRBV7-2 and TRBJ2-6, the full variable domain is GAGVSQSPSNKVTEKGKDVELRCDPISGHTALYWYRQSLGQGLEFLIYFQGNSAPDKSGLPSDRFSAERTGGSVSTLTIQRTQQEDSAVYLCASSPGGGTGANVLTFGAGSRLTVL.

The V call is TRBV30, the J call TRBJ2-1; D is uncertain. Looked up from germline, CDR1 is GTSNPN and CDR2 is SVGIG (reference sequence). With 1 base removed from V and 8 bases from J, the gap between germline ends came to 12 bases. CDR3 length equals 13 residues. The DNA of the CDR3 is TGTGCCTGGAGTGGCGGCTGGAGCCATGAGCAGTTCTTC. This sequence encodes CAWSGGWSHEQFF.

In DNA, the CDR3 is TGTGCCAGTAGTATGTGGAGGGCGCCCCAGCATTTT. Encoded protein: CASSMWRAPQHF. The V and J genes are TRBV19 and TRBJ1-5; D ambiguous. The germline V gene encodes CDR1 LNHDA and CDR2 SQIVND (reference sequence). V lost 3 bases to trimming and J lost 9 bases, with 9 bases between them. The CDR3 runs 12 residues.

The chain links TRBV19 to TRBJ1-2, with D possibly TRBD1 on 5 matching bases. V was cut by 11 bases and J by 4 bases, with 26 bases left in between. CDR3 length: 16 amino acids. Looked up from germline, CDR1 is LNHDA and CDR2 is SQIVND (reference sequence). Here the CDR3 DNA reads TGTGCCGCTTCCGCCCTATGGAAGGGGATCCTCTATGGCTACACCTTC. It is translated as CAASALWKGILYGYTF.

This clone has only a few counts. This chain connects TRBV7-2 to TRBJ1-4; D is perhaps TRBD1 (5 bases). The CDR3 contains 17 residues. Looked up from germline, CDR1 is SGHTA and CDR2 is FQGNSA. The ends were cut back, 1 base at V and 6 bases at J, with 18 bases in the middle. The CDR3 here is CASSLVVRGSLHEKLFF. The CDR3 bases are TGTGCCAGCAGCTTAGTTGTGCGGGGGTCCCTTCATGAAAAACTGTTTTTT.

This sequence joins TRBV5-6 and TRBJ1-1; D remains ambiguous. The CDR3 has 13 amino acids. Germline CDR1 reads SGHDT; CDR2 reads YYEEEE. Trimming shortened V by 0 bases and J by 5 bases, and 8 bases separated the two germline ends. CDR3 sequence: CASSLGLRTEAFF. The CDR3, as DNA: TGTGCCAGCAGCTTGGGGTTGAGAACTGAAGCTTTCTTT.

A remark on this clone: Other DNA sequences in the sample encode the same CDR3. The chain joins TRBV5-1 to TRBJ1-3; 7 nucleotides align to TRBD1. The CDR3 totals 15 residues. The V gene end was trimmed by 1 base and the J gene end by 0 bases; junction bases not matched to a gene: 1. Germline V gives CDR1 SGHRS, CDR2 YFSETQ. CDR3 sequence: CASSLTGDSGNTIYF. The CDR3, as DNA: TGCGCCAGCAGCTTGACAGGGGACTCTGGAAACACCATATATTTT.

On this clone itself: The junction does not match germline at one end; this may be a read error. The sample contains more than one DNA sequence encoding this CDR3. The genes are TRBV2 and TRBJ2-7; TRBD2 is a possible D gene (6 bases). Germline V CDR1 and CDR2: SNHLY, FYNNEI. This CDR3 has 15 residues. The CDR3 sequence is CASSEWPRGLYEQYF. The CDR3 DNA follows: TGTGCCAGCAGTGAATGGCCACGGGGACTCTACGAACAGTACTTC. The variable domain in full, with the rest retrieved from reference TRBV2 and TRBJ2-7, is EPEVTQTPSHQVTQMGQEVILRCVPISNHLYFYWYRQILGQKVEFLVSFYNNEISEKSEIFDDQFSVERPDGSNFTLKIRSTKLEDSAMYFCASSEWPRGLYEQYFGPGTRLTVT.

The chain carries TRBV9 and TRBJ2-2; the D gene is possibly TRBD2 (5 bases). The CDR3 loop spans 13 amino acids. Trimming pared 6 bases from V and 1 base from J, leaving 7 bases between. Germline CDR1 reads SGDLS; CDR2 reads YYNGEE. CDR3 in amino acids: CASNRGNTGELFF. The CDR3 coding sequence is TGTGCCAGCAACCGGGGGAACACCGGGGAGCTGTTTTTT.

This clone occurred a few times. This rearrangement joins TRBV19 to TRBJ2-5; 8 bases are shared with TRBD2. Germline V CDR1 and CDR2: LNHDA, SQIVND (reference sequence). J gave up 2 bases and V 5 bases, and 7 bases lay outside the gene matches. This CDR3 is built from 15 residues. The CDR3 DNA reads TGTGCCAGTAGTGTGGCGGGGGGCCAACAAGAGACCCAGTACTTC. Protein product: CASSVAGGQQETQYF.

Here the CDR3 DNA reads TGTGCCAGCAGCTTATGGACTCAGATGAACACTGAAGCTTTCTTT. Its translation: CASSLWTQMNTEAFF. The chain has TRBV5-5 and TRBJ1-1; D remains ambiguous. CDR3 length: 15 amino acids. In germline, CDR1 is SGHKS, CDR2 YYEKEE (reference sequence). Between the trimmed V and J ends, which lost 2 bases and 0 bases, there was a span of 11 bases. Based on the CDR3 plus reference TRBV5-5 and TRBJ1-1, the full variable domain is DAGVTQSPTHLIKTRGQQVTLRCSPISGHKSVSWYQQVLGQGPQFIFQYYEKEERGRGNFPDRFSARQFPNYSSELNVNALLLGDSALYLCASSLWTQMNTEAFFGQGTRLTVV.

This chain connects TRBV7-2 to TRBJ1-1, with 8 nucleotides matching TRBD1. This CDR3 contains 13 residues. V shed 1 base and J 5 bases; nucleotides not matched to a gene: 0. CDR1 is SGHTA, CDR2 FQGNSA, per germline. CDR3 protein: CASSLDRGTEAFF. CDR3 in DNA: TGTGCCAGCAGCTTAGACAGGGGGACTGAAGCTTTCTTT.

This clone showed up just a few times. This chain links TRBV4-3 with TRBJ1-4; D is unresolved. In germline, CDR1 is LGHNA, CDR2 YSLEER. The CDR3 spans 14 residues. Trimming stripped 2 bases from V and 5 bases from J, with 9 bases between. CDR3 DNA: TGCGCCAGCAGCCAAATTCGAGAGAATGAAAAACTGTTTTTT. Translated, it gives CASSQIRENEKLFF.

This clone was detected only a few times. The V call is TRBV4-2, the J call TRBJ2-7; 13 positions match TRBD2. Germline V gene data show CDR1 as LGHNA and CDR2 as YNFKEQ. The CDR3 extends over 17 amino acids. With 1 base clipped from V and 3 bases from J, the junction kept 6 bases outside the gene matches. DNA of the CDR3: TGTGCCAGCAGCCAAGTCCAGACTAGCGGGAGGAGCTACGAGCAGTACTTC. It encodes CASSQVQTSGRSYEQYF.

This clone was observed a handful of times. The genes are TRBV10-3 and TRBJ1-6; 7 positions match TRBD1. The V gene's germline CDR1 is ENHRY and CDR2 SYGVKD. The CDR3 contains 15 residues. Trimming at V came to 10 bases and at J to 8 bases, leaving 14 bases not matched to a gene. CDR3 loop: CATTHWDSLDSPLHF. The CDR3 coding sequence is TGTGCCACCACTCACTGGGACAGCCTCGATTCACCCCTCCACTTT.

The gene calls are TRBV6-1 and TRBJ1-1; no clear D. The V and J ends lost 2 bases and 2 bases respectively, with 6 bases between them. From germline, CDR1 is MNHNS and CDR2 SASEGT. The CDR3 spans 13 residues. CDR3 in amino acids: CASSEFSNTEAFF. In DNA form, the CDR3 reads TGTGCCAGCAGTGAATTTAGTAACACTGAAGCTTTCTTT.

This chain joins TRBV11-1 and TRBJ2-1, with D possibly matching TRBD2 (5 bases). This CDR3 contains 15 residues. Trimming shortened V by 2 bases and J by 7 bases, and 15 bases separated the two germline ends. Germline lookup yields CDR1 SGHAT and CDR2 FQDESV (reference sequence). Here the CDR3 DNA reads TGTGCCAGCAGCTTAAGCGGTCCCGTTGGTAATGAGCAGTTCTTC. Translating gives CASSLSGPVGNEQFF.

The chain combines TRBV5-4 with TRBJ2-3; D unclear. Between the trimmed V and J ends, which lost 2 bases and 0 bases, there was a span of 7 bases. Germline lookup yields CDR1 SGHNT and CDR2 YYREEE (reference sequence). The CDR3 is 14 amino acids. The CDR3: CASSFLASTDTQYF. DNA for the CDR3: TGTGCCAGCAGCTTCCTGGCCAGCACAGATACGCAGTATTTT.

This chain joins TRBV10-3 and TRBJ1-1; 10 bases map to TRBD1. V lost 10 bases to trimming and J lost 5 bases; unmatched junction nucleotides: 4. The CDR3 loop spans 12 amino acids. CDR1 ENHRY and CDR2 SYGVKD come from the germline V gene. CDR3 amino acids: CATGQGVTEAFF. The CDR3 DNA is TGTGCCACAGGACAGGGGGTTACTGAAGCTTTCTTT.